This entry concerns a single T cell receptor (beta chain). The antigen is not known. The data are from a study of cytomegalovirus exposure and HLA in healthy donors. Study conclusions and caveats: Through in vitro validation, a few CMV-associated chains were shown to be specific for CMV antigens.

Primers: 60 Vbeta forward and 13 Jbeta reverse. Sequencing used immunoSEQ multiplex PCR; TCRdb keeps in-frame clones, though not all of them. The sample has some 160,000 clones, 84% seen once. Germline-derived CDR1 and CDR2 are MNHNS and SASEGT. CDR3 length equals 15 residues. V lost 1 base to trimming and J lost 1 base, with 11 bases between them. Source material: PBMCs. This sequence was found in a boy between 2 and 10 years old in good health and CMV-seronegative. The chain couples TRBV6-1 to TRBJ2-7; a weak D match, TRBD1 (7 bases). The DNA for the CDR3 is TGTGCCAGCAGTGAAGGACAGGGAGGATCCTACGAGCAGTACTTC. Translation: CASSEGQGGSYEQYF.